Presented here are 4 T cell receptor beta chains from one specimen sequenced in a study of patients and donors after allogeneic stem cell transplantation. TCRdb called the RT-PCR reads again in MiXCR, with one record for every CDR3 protein. The sample records over 150,000 distinct CDR3 sequences, over 25% being singletons. The material sequenced was blood, either unsorted or a sorted T cell fraction (not recorded which). Every receptor here comes from a human donor who was either an allogeneic HSCT recipient or a stem cell or donor lymphocyte infusion donor (not recorded which). It is not recorded whose cells these are; they may come from a transplant donor.

This clonotype was seen more than once but under ten times. V gene TRBV18 combines with J gene TRBJ1-2; maybe TRBD1 (5 bases). V lost 3 bases to trimming and J lost 8 bases, with 16 bases between them. CDR1 KGHSH and CDR2 LQKENI come from the germline V gene. The CDR3 has 14 residues. In DNA, the CDR3 is TGTGCCAGCTCACCTCGATCGGGGCCGGAGGGCTACACCTTC. Amino acids: CASSPRSGPEGYTF. Combining the CDR3 with reference TRBV18 and TRBJ1-2 gives the whole variable domain NAGVMQNPRHLVRRRGQEARLRCSPMKGHSHVYWYRQLPEEGLKFMVYLQKENIIDESGMPKERFSAEFPKEGPSILRIQQVVRGDSAAYFCASSPRSGPEGYTFGSGTRLTVV.

The genes are TRBV9 and TRBJ2-1; no clear D gene. Germline V gene data show CDR1 as SGDLS and CDR2 as YYNGEE. The CDR3 totals 15 residues. V was cut by 0 bases and J by 0 bases, with 7 bases left in between. CDR3 sequence reads: CASSVGKSSYNEQFF. Here the CDR3 DNA reads TGTGCCAGCAGCGTAGGAAAGAGCTCCTACAATGAGCAGTTCTTC.

J is TRBJ2-1 and V is TRBV6-2 or TRBV6-3, with D hard to call. Per germline, CDR1 MNHEY and CDR2 SVGEGT. There are 14 residues in the CDR3. V shed 3 bases and J shed 6 bases, with 12 bases lying between them. The CDR3 region has the DNA TGTGCCAGCAGTTATAGACGTCCCAGCAATGAGCAGTTCTTC. Protein product: CASSYRRPSNEQFF.

This chain joins TRBV7-8 and TRBJ1-4; 9 bases map to TRBD1. This CDR3 contains 15 residues. Germline V CDR1 and CDR2: SGHVS, FQNEAQ. The junction had 7 bases not matched to a gene; V was cut back by 4 bases and J by 7 bases. DNA of the CDR3: TGTGCCAGCAGCTACAACAGGGGGCGCTCTGAAAAACTGTTTTTT. Translation gives CASSYNRGRSEKLFF.